This TCR beta chain emerged from a study of CD8 T cells in ankylosing spondylitis. The CDR3 covers 18 residues. Trimming took 2 bases from V and 1 from J, leaving 19 bases between them. Looked up from germline, CDR1 is LGHDT and CDR2 is YNNKEL (reference sequence). This clonotype came up a few times. Its specificity is not known. Library preparation for TCR beta used quantitative 5'-RACE with molecular barcodes. Using its own MiXCR run on the 5' RACE reads, TCRdb lists one record per CDR3 protein. The sample shows 200,000 to 250,000 distinct CDR3 sequences, around 17% of them seen only once. Study-level results: Matched ankylosing spondylitis synovial fluid reportedly contained a significantly enriched population of disease-linked clones. Seemingly characteristic of ankylosing spondylitis blood was a TCR beta motif consisting of about 8 highly homologous variants.

This receptor was taken from a male donor with ankylosing spondylitis. This rearrangement joins TRBV3-1 to TRBJ2-3; D possibly corresponds to TRBD1 (7 bases). Sequencing input: blood, either unsorted or a sorted T cell fraction (not recorded which). CDR3 residues: CASSQLQGGHFRTDTQYF. CDR3 DNA: TGTGCCAGCAGCCAACTTCAGGGGGGTCACTTCCGCACAGATACGCAGTATTTT.